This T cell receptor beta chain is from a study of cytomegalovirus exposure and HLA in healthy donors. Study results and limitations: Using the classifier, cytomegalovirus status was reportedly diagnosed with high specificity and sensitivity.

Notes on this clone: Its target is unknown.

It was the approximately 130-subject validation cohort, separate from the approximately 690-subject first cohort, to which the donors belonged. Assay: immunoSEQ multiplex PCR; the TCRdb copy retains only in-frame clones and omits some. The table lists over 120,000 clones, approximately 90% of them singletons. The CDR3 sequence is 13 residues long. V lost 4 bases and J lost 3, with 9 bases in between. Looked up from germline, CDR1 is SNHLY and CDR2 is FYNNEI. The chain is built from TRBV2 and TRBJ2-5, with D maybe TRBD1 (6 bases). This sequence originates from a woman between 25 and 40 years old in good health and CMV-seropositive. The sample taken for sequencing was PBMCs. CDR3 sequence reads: CASSVPGEETQYF. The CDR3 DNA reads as TGTGCCAGCAGTGTCCCAGGGGAAGAGACCCAGTACTTC.